The 24 T cell receptor beta chains reported below all come from one sample, sequenced in a study of persistence of HIV-infected CD4 T cells. The stimulus was an HIV-1 Gag 15-mer peptide pool, 0.85 to 1 ug/peptide/mL. Responding CD4+ T cells were sorted by upregulation of both CD40 ligand and CD69. Sequencing used immunoSEQ version 4 in survey mode. Produced via immunoSEQ multiplex PCR; TCRdb's table is partial and in-frame only. The sample lists around 13,000 clones, approximately 68% occurring once. No antigen has been identified for these receptors. The sequencing used CD4+ T cells sorted from PBMCs after approximately 19-hour stimulation, collected from a patient who received antiretroviral therapy. These receptors originate from an adult man with HIV who was CMV-seropositive.

The rearrangement joins TRBV4-1 to TRBJ2-1; 12 bases match TRBD2. Losses at the gene ends were 0 bases for V and 7 bases for J; bases not matched to a gene: 16. CDR3 length equals 20 residues. The germline V gene has CDR1 MGHRA and CDR2 YSYEKL. The chain's CDR3 is CASSQDQASGRAVYRNEQFF. The CDR3 nucleotides are TGCGCCAGCAGCCAAGATCAGGCTAGCGGGAGGGCAGTCTATAGGAATGAGCAGTTCTTC.

The chain couples TRBV14 to TRBJ1-2, with D unclear. Germline CDR1 and CDR2: SGHDN and FVKESK. The CDR3 runs 14 residues. V was shortened by 4 bases and J by 8 bases, with 17 bases between the two germline ends. The CDR3 is CASSPLTRLDGYTF. The CDR3 region has the DNA TGTGCCAGCAGCCCCCTCACGAGGTTGGACGGCTACACCTTC.

This clone was counted once. V and J are TRBV18 and TRBJ1-4; perhaps TRBD1 as D (6 bases). The CDR3 totals 16 residues. With 4 bases removed from V and 4 bases from J, the gap between germline ends came to 16 bases. CDR1 is KGHSH, CDR2 LQKENI, per germline. CDR3 sequence (DNA): TGTGCCAGCTCACATGAAGGGACAAGGCTTAATGAAAAACTGTTTTTT. Translating gives CASSHEGTRLNEKLFF.

The V gene is TRBV30, the J gene TRBJ1-2; TRBD1 agrees at 8 bases. The CDR3 loop spans 13 amino acids. V was clipped by 4 bases and J by 3 bases; unmatched bases: 4. Germline V gives CDR1 GTSNPN, CDR2 SVGIG (reference sequence). The CDR3 spells CAWMRQGHYGYTF. The CDR3 nucleotides read TGTGCCTGGATGAGACAGGGGCACTATGGCTACACCTTC.

The rearrangement uses TRBV29-1 and TRBJ2-7; the D is unclear. The CDR3 is made up of 12 amino acids. Trimming removed 4 bases from V and 3 bases from J, with 10 bases in between. CDR1 and CDR2 from the germline V gene are SQVTM and ANQGSEA. CDR3 residues: CSVGAPGYEQYF. Written as DNA, the CDR3 is TGCAGCGTTGGGGCCCCGGGCTACGAGCAGTACTTC.

In this sample, this clone turned up a few times. This rearrangement joins TRBV24-1 to TRBJ2-3; 8 bases are shared with TRBD2. CDR1 and CDR2 (germline): KGHDR, SFDVKD. The CDR3 consists of 15 residues. The trim removed 4 bases at V and 1 base at J, leaving 3 bases unmatched. The DNA for the CDR3 is TGTGCCACCAGTGACCAGACTAGCGGCACAGATACGCAGTATTTT. Translating it yields CATSDQTSGTDTQYF.

This chain joins TRBV30 and TRBJ1-1; unclear D gene. Per the germline V gene, CDR1 is GTSNPN and CDR2 is SVGIG (reference sequence). The CDR3 has 13 residues. V lost 3 bases and J lost 8, with 16 bases in between. The CDR3 DNA reads TGTGCCTGGAGGAGGGAGGGCACGGGCGAAGCTTTCTTT. Protein: CAWRREGTGEAFF.

This chain links TRBV20-1 with TRBJ1-1, with D hard to call. Trimming shortened V by 7 bases and J by 7 bases, and 13 bases separated the two germline ends. The CDR3 has 11 amino acids. Germline CDR1 reads DFQATT; CDR2 reads SNEGSKA (reference sequence). The CDR3: CSGAKRDEAFF. The CDR3 region has the DNA TGCAGTGGGGCAAAACGGGATGAAGCTTTCTTT.

The chain uses TRBV25-1 and TRBJ2-7; a weak D match, TRBD2 (6 bases). This CDR3 region has 15 residues. The germline V and J ends were trimmed by 6 bases and 1 base, with 16 bases remaining between them. Per the germline V gene, CDR1 is MGHDK and CDR2 is SYGVNS. CDR3 amino acids: CASRVREAGSYEQYF. CDR3 coding DNA: TGTGCCAGCAGGGTGAGGGAGGCCGGGTCCTACGAGCAGTACTTC.

The chain employs TRBV2 and TRBJ2-7; 7 positions match TRBD2. Germline-derived CDR1 and CDR2 are SNHLY and FYNNEI. V dropped 6 bases and J dropped 0; count of bases not matched to a gene: 8. There are 15 residues in the CDR3. CDR3 loop: CASSPRTRSSYEQYF. In DNA, the CDR3 is TGTGCCAGCAGCCCGAGGACTAGGAGCTCCTACGAGCAGTACTTC.

The chain combines TRBV5-4 with TRBJ2-3; 14 bases are shared with TRBD2. V shed 7 bases and J 4 bases; nucleotides not matched to a gene: 2. This CDR3 comprises 14 residues. The germline CDR1 and CDR2 sequences are SGHNT and YYREEE (reference sequence). CDR3 residues: CASGTSGRPDTQYF. In DNA, the CDR3 is TGTGCCAGCGGGACTAGCGGGAGACCAGATACGCAGTATTTT.

The genes are TRBV19 and TRBJ2-7; 9 positions match TRBD1. The CDR3 runs to 15 residues. V lost 2 bases, J lost 1 base, and 3 bases stayed unmatched. The V gene's germline CDR1 is LNHDA and CDR2 SQIVND (reference sequence). CDR3 coding DNA: TGTGCCAGTAGTATAAGGGGACAGGGATCCTACGAGCAGTACTTC. It yields the protein CASSIRGQGSYEQYF. The complete variable domain, with remaining parts taken from reference TRBV19 and TRBJ2-7, reads DGGITQSPKYLFRKEGQNVTLSCEQNLNHDAMYWYRQDPGQGLRLIYYSQIVNDFQKGDIAEGYSVSREKKESFPLTVTSAQKNPTAFYLCASSIRGQGSYEQYFGPGTRLTVT.

This chain's CDR3 is CASSWTSGSPGWFF. The CDR3 region has the DNA TGTGCCAGCTCATGGACTAGCGGGAGCCCAGGGTGGTTCTTC. The chain couples TRBV18 to TRBJ2-1; 13 nucleotides agree with TRBD2. The junction had 10 bases not matched to a gene; V was cut back by 5 bases and J by 15 bases. The length of the CDR3 is 14 residues. Germline-derived CDR1 and CDR2 are KGHSH and LQKENI.

Within the sample, this clone is medium-sized. This chain connects TRBV9 to TRBJ2-7; 8 bases map to TRBD2. Germline trimming cut 0 bases from V and 2 bases from J; bases unmatched to any gene: 7. The CDR3 runs 16 residues. Germline CDR1 reads SGDLS; CDR2 reads YYNGEE. The CDR3 nucleotides are TGTGCCAGCAGCGTAGATCGGGGGGGAACCCCCTACGAGCAGTACTTC. As protein: CASSVDRGGTPYEQYF. Looking up the rest from reference TRBV9 and TRBJ2-7 gives the full variable domain: DSGVTQTPKHLITATGQRVTLRCSPRSGDLSVYWYQQSLDQGLQFLIQYYNGEERAKGNILERFSAQQFPDLHSELNLSSLELGDSALYFCASSVDRGGTPYEQYFGPGTRLTVT.

CDR3 protein: CAWNYRGTSTNEKLFF. In DNA form, the CDR3 reads TGTGCCTGGAATTACCGTGGGACGAGTACTAATGAAAAACTGTTTTTT. The chain recombines TRBV30 with TRBJ1-4; D possibly corresponds to TRBD1 (5 bases). This CDR3 contains 16 residues. V was cut by 4 bases and J by 2 bases, with 17 bases left in between. Germline loops: CDR1 GTSNPN, CDR2 SVGIG (reference sequence). The variable domain in full, completed from reference TRBV30 and TRBJ1-4, reads SQTIHQWPATLVQPVGSPLSLECTVEGTSNPNLYWYRQAAGRGLQLLFYSVGIGQISSEVPQNLSASRPQDRQFILSSKKLLLSDSGFYLCAWNYRGTSTNEKLFFGSGTQLSVL.

The chain links TRBV7-2 to TRBJ2-6; no clear D gene. Germline lookup yields CDR1 SGHTA and CDR2 FQGNSA. The V end lost 0 bases, the J end lost 0 bases, and 3 bases lay between the germline ends. The CDR3 is 15 amino acids. The DNA for the CDR3 is TGTGCCAGCAGCTTAGCGGGCTCTGGGGCCAACGTCCTGACTTTC. Protein: CASSLAGSGANVLTF.

The V gene is TRBV21-1, the J gene TRBJ2-6; the listed D gene, TRBD1, was not tested against the DNA. TRBV21-1 is given as a pseudogene. The CDR3 is made up of 16 amino acids. CDR3 region: CASSKGTGTGANVLTF. The CDR3 bases are TGTGCCAGCAGCAAAGGGACAGGGACTGGGGCCAACGTCCTGACTTTC.

The genes are TRBV7-6 and TRBJ2-1; 9 positions agree with TRBD2. From germline, CDR1 is SGHVS and CDR2 FNYEAQ. V lost 5 bases and J lost 8; bases outside the gene matches: 10. The CDR3 contains 15 residues. The CDR3 nucleotides read TGTGCCAGCAGCATAAAGCGGGAGGATCGCTATGAGCAGTTCTTC. This sequence encodes CASSIKREDRYEQFF.

This clone showed up just a few times. The CDR3 spells CASSPQTGGLGYTF. DNA of the CDR3: TGTGCCAGTAGTCCCCAGACAGGAGGGCTTGGCTACACCTTC. This chain joins TRBV19 and TRBJ1-2; TRBD1 is a possible D gene (6 bases). The germline V gene has CDR1 LNHDA and CDR2 SQIVND (reference sequence). The CDR3 has 14 amino acids. Trimming took off 5 bases at V and 7 bases at J, with 17 bases between the two ends.

This clone was seen a handful of times. The chain combines TRBV7-2 with TRBJ1-2, with D perhaps TRBD1 (5 bases). CDR3 length equals 16 residues. Trimming stripped 0 bases from V and 2 bases from J, with 13 bases between. Germline CDR1 SGHTA, CDR2 FQGNSA. The CDR3 DNA sequence: TGTGCCAGCAGCTTAGCCCTCCAGGGTTCCAACTATGGCTACACCTTC. This encodes CASSLALQGSNYGYTF.

The chain combines TRBV10-3 with TRBJ2-3; no clear D. The CDR3 covers 11 residues. Germline CDR1 reads ENHRY; CDR2 reads SYGVKD. Trimming took off 4 bases at V and 4 bases at J, with 3 bases between the two ends. The CDR3 protein is CAISGADTQYF. DNA for the CDR3: TGTGCCATCAGTGGGGCAGATACGCAGTATTTT.

This clone is labeled medium-sized. The rearrangement links TRBV7-2 to TRBJ1-6; D remains ambiguous. Germline CDR1 reads SGHTA; CDR2 reads FQGNSA. The V end lost 0 bases, the J end lost 9 bases, and 9 bases lay between the germline ends. The CDR3 runs to 14 residues. CDR3 protein: CASSLALLSSPLHF. In DNA, the CDR3 is TGTGCCAGCAGCTTAGCGCTCTTGAGTTCACCCCTCCACTTT. The full variable domain, with the rest looked up from reference TRBV7-2 and TRBJ1-6, is GAGVSQSPSNKVTEKGKDVELRCDPISGHTALYWYRQSLGQGLEFLIYFQGNSAPDKSGLPSDRFSAERTGGSVSTLTIQRTQQEDSAVYLCASSLALLSSPLHFGNGTRLTVT.

The rearrangement joins TRBV7-3 to TRBJ2-5, with D unresolved. The CDR3 has 15 residues. Germline assignment: CDR1 SGHTA and CDR2 FQGTGA. V was pared by 0 bases and J by 5 bases, with 13 bases between. The CDR3 nucleotides read TGTGCCAGCAGCTTAACAGGCAATCCATCGGAGACCCAGTACTTC. This sequence encodes CASSLTGNPSETQYF.

The V call is TRBV25-1, the J call TRBJ2-7, with D hard to call. The CDR3 extends over 11 amino acids. Germline CDR1 reads MGHDK; CDR2 reads SYGVNS. Deletions cut 4 bases from V and 4 bases from J, with 5 bases between. CDR3 protein: CASSGGYEQYF. CDR3 sequence (DNA): TGTGCCAGCAGTGGTGGGTACGAGCAGTACTTC.